This T cell receptor (beta chain) is from a study of blood T cell repertoires in COVID-19. TCRdb keeps only in-frame clones here, not all; method: immunoSEQ multiplex PCR. The table includes just under 300,000 clones, approximately 86% detected once. V shed 4 bases and J 4 bases; nucleotides not matched to a gene: 4. The germline gives CDR1 ENHRY, CDR2 SYGVKD. CDR3 length: 14 residues. The sequenced sample was peripheral blood. J is TRBJ2-1 and V is TRBV10-3; 7 positions match TRBD1. The TCR comes from a man aged 70-80 years with acute or convalescent COVID-19. This CDR3 is CAISATGLYNEQFF. CDR3 nucleotides: TGTGCCATCAGTGCGACAGGGTTGTACAATGAGCAGTTCTTC.